The next 19 T cell receptor beta chains were all read from a single sample in a study of technical replicates of blood from a handful of donors. Here immunoSEQ multiplex PCR was the method, and the copy in TCRdb shows in-frame clones only, minus some. This sample carries nearly 95,000 clones, less than 96% of them seen once, and the ten largest clones take approximately 0.35%. The sequenced sample consisted of T cells isolated from PBMCs. The receptor set was obtained from a human donor in good health.

This clone was seen once. The chain links TRBV10-2 to TRBJ1-4; TRBD1 is a possible D gene (5 bases). The CDR3 loop spans 16 amino acids. Germline-derived CDR1 and CDR2 are WSHSY and SAAADI. Trimming removed 0 bases from V and 8 bases from J, with 16 bases in between. This CDR3 reads CASSESGGDEHEKLFF. DNA of the CDR3: TGCGCCAGCAGTGAGTCGGGGGGAGACGAACACGAAAAACTGTTTTTT.

The chain carries TRBV12-2 and TRBJ2-3; the DNA was not compared with TRBD2, the D call given in the table. TRBV12-2 is classified as a pseudogene. This CDR3 is 13 amino acids long. The CDR3 DNA reads TGTGCAAGTCGCTCCCCTAGCACAGATACGCAGTATTTT. The encoded protein is CASRSPSTDTQYF.

This chain uses TRBV27 with TRBJ1-2; maybe TRBD1 (5 bases). Trimming pared 2 bases from V and 3 bases from J, leaving 10 bases between. The CDR3 has 14 residues. CDR1 is MNHEY and CDR2 is SMNVEV in the germline V gene (reference sequence). The CDR3 spells CASSLRGEDYGYTF. CDR3 coding DNA: TGTGCCAGCAGTTTACGGGGGGAGGACTATGGCTACACCTTC.

The chain joins TRBV6-5 to TRBJ1-1; no definite D call. Germline loops: CDR1 MNHEY, CDR2 SVGAGI. V gave up 8 bases and J gave up 3 bases, with 13 bases separating them. There are 13 residues in the CDR3. CDR3 sequence reads: CASRFLGDTEAFF. Here the CDR3 DNA reads TGTGCCAGCCGGTTCCTGGGAGACACTGAAGCTTTCTTT.

This clone was counted between two and nine times. V usage is TRBV6-6 and J usage is TRBJ1-1; D not resolved. The V end lost 6 bases, the J end lost 9 bases, and 20 bases lay between the germline ends. Germline assignment: CDR1 MNHNY and CDR2 SVGAGI (reference sequence). This CDR3 is built from 14 residues. This CDR3 is CASSPGPARLQAFF. The CDR3 DNA reads TGTGCCAGCAGCCCCGGCCCGGCCAGGCTTCAAGCTTTCTTT.

J is TRBJ2-1 and V is TRBV9; perhaps TRBD1 as D (6 bases). CDR3 size: 17 residues. V lost 5 bases and J 8 bases, leaving 26 bases between the germline ends. Germline-derived CDR1 and CDR2 are SGDLS and YYNGEE. CDR3 sequence reads: CASSRQGSLLGIHEQFF. CDR3 coding DNA: TGTGCCAGCAGTCGTCAGGGGAGTCTCCTAGGCATCCATGAGCAGTTCTTC.

This sequence joins TRBV27 and TRBJ2-1; possibly TRBD1 for D (5 bases). The CDR3 sequence is 14 residues long. V lost 8 bases to trimming and J lost 3 bases, with 14 bases between them. The germline V gene encodes CDR1 MNHEY and CDR2 SMNVEV (reference sequence). The CDR3 spells CASGPYDSYNEQFF. The CDR3 DNA sequence: TGTGCCAGCGGCCCCTATGACAGCTACAATGAGCAGTTCTTC.

This clone was picked up one time. V and J are TRBV9 and TRBJ2-7, with D possibly TRBD2 on 6 matching bases. The CDR3 runs to 12 residues. V gave up 4 bases and J gave up 6 bases, with 11 bases separating them. Germline V lookup: CDR1 SGDLS, CDR2 YYNGEE. The CDR3 loop reads CASSLGGSEQYF. For the CDR3, the DNA is TGTGCCAGCAGCCTGGGGGGTTCCGAGCAGTACTTC.

The rearrangement joins TRBV5-6 to TRBJ2-7; no clear D gene. The CDR3 is 13 amino acids. V was pared by 1 base and J by 2 bases, with 7 bases between. Germline values: CDR1 SGHDT, CDR2 YYEEEE. The CDR3 sequence: CASSLLRAYEQYF. CDR3 in DNA: TGTGCCAGCAGCTTGCTACGGGCCTACGAGCAGTACTTC. Filled out from reference TRBV5-6 and TRBJ2-7, the complete variable domain reads DAGVTQSPTHLIKTRGQQVTLRCSPKSGHDTVSWYQQALGQGPQFIFQYYEEEERQRGNFPDRFSGHQFPNYSSELNVNALLLGDSALYLCASSLLRAYEQYFGPGTRLTVT.

The chain has TRBV6-1 and TRBJ2-1; perhaps TRBD1 as D (5 bases). This CDR3 comprises 14 residues. Germline values: CDR1 MNHNS, CDR2 SASEGT. Trimming removed 5 bases at V and 2 bases at J, with 10 bases between. The CDR3: CASSLGQPYNEQFF. The DNA of the CDR3 is TGTGCCAGCAGTCTAGGACAACCCTACAATGAGCAGTTCTTC.

V and J are TRBV5-4 and TRBJ2-7, with TRBD1 matching over 7 bases. The CDR3 is 15 residues long. Per germline, CDR1 SGHNT and CDR2 YYREEE (reference sequence). V was pared by 9 bases and J by 0 bases, with 12 bases of the junction left unmatched. CDR3 sequence (DNA): TGTGCCATCTCAGGGCCGGGACAGTCCTCCTACGAGCAGTACTTC. This codes for CAISGPGQSSYEQYF.

This chain uses TRBV6-5 with TRBJ1-2; 9 bases align to TRBD1. The length of the CDR3 is 13 residues. Germline assignment: CDR1 MNHEY and CDR2 SVGAGI. Trimming removed 6 bases from V and 3 bases from J; junction bases left unmatched: 2. The CDR3: CASSRDRDYGYTF. CDR3 in DNA: TGTGCCAGCAGCCGGGACAGGGACTATGGCTACACCTTC.

The chain combines TRBV2 with TRBJ2-7; TRBD1 agrees at 7 bases. Per germline, CDR1 SNHLY and CDR2 FYNNEI. The trim removed 8 bases at V and 0 bases at J, leaving 7 bases unmatched. The CDR3 spans 14 residues. DNA for the CDR3: TGTGCCAGCTTTCCCCCAGGGGGCTCCTACGAGCAGTACTTC. This translates into CASFPPGGSYEQYF.

This chain joins TRBV2 and TRBJ2-7, with 9 bases fitting TRBD1. V was clipped by 2 bases and J by 5 bases; unmatched bases: 7. Germline CDR1 reads SNHLY; CDR2 reads FYNNEI. The CDR3 covers 15 residues. This CDR3 reads CASSETGTGFNEQYF. The CDR3 DNA sequence: TGTGCCAGCAGTGAAACCGGGACAGGGTTCAACGAGCAGTACTTC. Looking up the rest from reference TRBV2 and TRBJ2-7 gives the full variable domain: EPEVTQTPSHQVTQMGQEVILRCVPISNHLYFYWYRQILGQKVEFLVSFYNNEISEKSEIFDDQFSVERPDGSNFTLKIRSTKLEDSAMYFCASSETGTGFNEQYFGPGTRLTVT.

This rearrangement joins TRBV4-1 to TRBJ1-1; tentative D call: TRBD1 (6 bases). The CDR3 runs 16 residues. The germline CDR1 and CDR2 sequences are MGHRA and YSYEKL. Trimming removed 7 bases from V and 0 bases from J, with 18 bases in between. CDR3 DNA sequence: TGCGCCAGCAACCCAAATTTTTGGGGGCTGAACACTGAAGCTTTCTTT. As protein: CASNPNFWGLNTEAFF.

This chain joins TRBV4-2 and TRBJ2-3; 9 nucleotides line up with TRBD2. V shed 1 base and J 6 bases; nucleotides not matched to a gene: 11. This CDR3 has 17 residues. The germline V gene has CDR1 LGHNA and CDR2 YNFKEQ. CDR3 sequence (DNA): TGTGCCAGCAGCCAAGCTCTGCGGGAGGGCCTTGGGGATACGCAGTATTTT. Encoded protein: CASSQALREGLGDTQYF.

This chain uses TRBV9 with TRBJ2-7; D is possibly TRBD2 (6 bases). CDR3 length: 13 amino acids. V was shortened by 3 bases and J by 2 bases, with 9 bases between the two germline ends. Germline loops: CDR1 SGDLS, CDR2 YYNGEE. CDR3 DNA: TGTGCCAGCAGCGGCGGGACTCCCTACGAGCAGTACTTC. Its translation is CASSGGTPYEQYF.

This chain connects TRBV29-1 to TRBJ2-2; D possibly corresponds to TRBD2 (6 bases). The germline V gene has CDR1 SQVTM and CDR2 ANQGSEA. Trimming removed 2 bases at V and 1 base at J, with 11 bases between. There are 15 residues in the CDR3. CDR3 bases: TGCAGCGTTGAAAGGTTGGAGGGGAACACCGGGGAGCTGTTTTTT. Its translation: CSVERLEGNTGELFF.

The gene calls are TRBV18 and TRBJ2-7, with 8 bases aligning to TRBD1. V lost 4 bases to trimming and J lost 7 bases; unmatched junction nucleotides: 9. CDR1 and CDR2 from the germline V gene are KGHSH and LQKENI. This CDR3 contains 14 residues. The CDR3 protein is CASSQGQGRGEQYF. DNA for the CDR3: TGTGCCAGCTCACAAGGACAGGGCCGCGGAGAGCAGTACTTC.